This section outlines one T cell receptor beta chain sequence together with its context. Its specificity is not known. cDNA synthesis used the whole RNA isolate, giving expressed TCRB sequences. Assay: immunoSEQ multiplex PCR; the TCRdb copy retains only in-frame clones and omits some. The sample records 150,000 to 200,000 clones, roughly 60% being singletons. This specimen belongs to a study of beta chain features in type 1 diabetes. Germline V CDR1 and CDR2: SNHLY, FYNNEI. The CDR3 is made up of 13 amino acids. With 6 bases removed from V and 1 base from J, the gap between germline ends came to 9 bases. Study-wide results and limits: There was a moderate but significant shortening of TCRB CDR3s in all four CD4+ subsets of Type 1 diabetes patients.

Sequenced sample: naive CD4+ T cells from blood. The chain has TRBV2 and TRBJ2-5; tentative D call: TRBD1 (6 bases). The receptor's source is a man aged 30 to 45 with type 1 diabetes. Here the CDR3 DNA reads TGTGCCAGCAGGAAGGACAGCCAAGAGACCCAGTACTTC. Translation: CASRKDSQETQYF.